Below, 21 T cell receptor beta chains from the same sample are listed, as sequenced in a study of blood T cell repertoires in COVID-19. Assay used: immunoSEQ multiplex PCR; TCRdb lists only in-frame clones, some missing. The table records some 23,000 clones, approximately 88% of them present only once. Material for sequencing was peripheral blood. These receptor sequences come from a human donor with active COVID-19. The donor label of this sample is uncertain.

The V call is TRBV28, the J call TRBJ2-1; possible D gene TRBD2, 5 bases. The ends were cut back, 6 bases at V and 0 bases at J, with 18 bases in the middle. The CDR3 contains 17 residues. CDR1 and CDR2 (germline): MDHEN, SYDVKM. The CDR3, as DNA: TGTGCCAGCAGCTCTCCCCCGGGAAGAATCTCCTACAATGAGCAGTTCTTC. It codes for CASSSPPGRISYNEQFF.

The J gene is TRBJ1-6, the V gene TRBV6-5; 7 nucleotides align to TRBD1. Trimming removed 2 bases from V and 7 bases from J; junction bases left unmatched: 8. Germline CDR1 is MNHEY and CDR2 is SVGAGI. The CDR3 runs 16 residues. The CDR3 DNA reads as TGTGCCAGCAGTTACCCTGGCTCAGGGGGGAATTCACCCCTCCACTTT. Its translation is CASSYPGSGGNSPLHF.

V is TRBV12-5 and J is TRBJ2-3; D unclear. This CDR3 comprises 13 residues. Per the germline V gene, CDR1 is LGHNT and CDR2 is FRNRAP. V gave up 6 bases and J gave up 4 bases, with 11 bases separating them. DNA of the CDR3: TGTGCTAGTGGGCCTCCCGGGTCAGATACGCAGTATTTT. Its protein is CASGPPGSDTQYF.

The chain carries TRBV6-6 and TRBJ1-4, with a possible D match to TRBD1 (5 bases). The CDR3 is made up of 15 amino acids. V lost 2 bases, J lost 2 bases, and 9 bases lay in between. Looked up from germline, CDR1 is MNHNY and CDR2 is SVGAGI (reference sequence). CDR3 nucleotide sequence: TGTGCCAGCAGTTACCTCGGGGGGACTAATGAAAAACTGTTTTTT. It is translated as CASSYLGGTNEKLFF.

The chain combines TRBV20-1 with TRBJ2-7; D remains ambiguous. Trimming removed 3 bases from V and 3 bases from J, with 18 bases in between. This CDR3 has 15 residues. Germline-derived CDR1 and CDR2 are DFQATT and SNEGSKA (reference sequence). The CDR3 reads CSASGANGVNYEQYF. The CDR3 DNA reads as TGCAGTGCTAGTGGCGCAAACGGAGTTAACTACGAGCAGTACTTC.

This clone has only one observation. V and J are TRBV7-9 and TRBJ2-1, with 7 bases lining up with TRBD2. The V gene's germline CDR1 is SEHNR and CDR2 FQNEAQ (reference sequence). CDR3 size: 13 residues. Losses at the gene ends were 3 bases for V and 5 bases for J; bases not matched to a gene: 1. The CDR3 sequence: CASSFLADNEQFF. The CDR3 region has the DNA TGTGCCAGCAGCTTCCTAGCGGACAATGAGCAGTTCTTC.

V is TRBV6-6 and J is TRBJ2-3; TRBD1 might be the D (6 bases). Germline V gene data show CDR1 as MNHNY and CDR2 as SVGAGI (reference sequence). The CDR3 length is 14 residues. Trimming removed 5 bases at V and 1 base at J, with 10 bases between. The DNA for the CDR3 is TGTGCCAGCAGTACCCCAGGGGGCACAGATACGCAGTATTTT. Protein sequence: CASSTPGGTDTQYF.

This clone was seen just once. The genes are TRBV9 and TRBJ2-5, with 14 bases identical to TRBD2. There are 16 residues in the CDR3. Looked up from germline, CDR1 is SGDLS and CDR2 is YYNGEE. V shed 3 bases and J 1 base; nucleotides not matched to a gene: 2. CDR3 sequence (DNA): TGTGCCAGCAGCGCCGGACTAGCGGGGGGCCAAGAGACCCAGTACTTC. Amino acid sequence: CASSAGLAGGQETQYF.

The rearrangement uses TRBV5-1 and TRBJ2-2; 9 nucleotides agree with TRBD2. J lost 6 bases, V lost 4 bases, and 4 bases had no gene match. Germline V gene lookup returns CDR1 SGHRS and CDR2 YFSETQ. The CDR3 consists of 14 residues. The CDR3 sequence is CASSPGLAPGELFF. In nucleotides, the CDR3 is TGCGCCAGCAGCCCGGGACTAGCTCCCGGGGAGCTGTTTTTT.

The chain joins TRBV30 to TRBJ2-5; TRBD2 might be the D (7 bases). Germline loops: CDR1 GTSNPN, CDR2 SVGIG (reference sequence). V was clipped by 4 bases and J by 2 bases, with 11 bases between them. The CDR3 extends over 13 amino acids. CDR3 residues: CAWTEGGQETQYF. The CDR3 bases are TGTGCCTGGACGGAGGGGGGGCAAGAGACCCAGTACTTC.

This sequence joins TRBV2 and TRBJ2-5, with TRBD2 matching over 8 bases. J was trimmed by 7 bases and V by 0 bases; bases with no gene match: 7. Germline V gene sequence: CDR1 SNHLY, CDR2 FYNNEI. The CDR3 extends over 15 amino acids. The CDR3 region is CASSEARTSRGTQYF. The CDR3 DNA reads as TGTGCCAGCAGTGAAGCACGGACTAGCCGGGGGACCCAGTACTTC. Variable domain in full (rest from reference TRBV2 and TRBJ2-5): EPEVTQTPSHQVTQMGQEVILRCVPISNHLYFYWYRQILGQKVEFLVSFYNNEISEKSEIFDDQFSVERPDGSNFTLKIRSTKLEDSAMYFCASSEARTSRGTQYFGPGTRLLVL.

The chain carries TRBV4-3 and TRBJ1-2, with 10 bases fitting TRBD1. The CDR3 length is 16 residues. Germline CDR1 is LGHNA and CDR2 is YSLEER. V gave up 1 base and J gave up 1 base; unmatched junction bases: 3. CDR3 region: CASSQGDRGFNYGYTF. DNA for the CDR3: TGCGCCAGCAGCCAAGGGGACAGGGGCTTTAACTATGGCTACACCTTC.

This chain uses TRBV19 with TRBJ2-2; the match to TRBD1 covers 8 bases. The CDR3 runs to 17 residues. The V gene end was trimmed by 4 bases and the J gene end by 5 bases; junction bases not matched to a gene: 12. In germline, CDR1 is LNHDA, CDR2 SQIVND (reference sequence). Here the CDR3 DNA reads TGTGCCAGTAGTACAAAAAGGACAGGGACGGGGACCGGGGAGCTGTTTTTT. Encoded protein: CASSTKRTGTGTGELFF.

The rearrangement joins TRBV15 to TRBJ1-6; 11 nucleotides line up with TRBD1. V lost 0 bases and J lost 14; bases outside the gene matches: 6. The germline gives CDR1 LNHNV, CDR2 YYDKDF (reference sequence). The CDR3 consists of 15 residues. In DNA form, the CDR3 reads TGTGCCACCAGCAGAGAAGGGACAGGGGGTGCATCCCTCCACTTT. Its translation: CATSREGTGGASLHF.

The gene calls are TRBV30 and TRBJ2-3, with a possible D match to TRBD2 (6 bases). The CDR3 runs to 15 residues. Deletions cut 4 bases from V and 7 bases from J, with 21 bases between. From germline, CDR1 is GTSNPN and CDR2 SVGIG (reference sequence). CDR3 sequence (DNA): TGTGCCTGGAACACGGGAGCGATTCTATCCCATACGCAGTATTTT. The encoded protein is CAWNTGAILSHTQYF.

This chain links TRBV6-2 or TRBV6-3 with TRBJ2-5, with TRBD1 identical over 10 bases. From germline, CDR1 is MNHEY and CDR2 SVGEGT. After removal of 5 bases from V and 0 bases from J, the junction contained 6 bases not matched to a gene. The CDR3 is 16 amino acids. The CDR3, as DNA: TGTGCCAGCAGTACGTATGGGACAGGGGACCAAGAGACCCAGTACTTC. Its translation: CASSTYGTGDQETQYF.

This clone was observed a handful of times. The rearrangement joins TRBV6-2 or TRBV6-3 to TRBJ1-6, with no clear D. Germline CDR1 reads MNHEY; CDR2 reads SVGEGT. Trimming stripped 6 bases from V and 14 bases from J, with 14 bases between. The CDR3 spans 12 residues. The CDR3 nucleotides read TGTGCCAGCAGCTCCAGGCCCTGGGCCCTCCACTTT. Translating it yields CASSSRPWALHF.

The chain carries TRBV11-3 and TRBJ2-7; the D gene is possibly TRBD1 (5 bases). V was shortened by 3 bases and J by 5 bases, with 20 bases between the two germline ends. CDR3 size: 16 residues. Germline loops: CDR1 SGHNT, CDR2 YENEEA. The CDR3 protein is CASSFSRGAIVDEQYF. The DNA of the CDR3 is TGTGCCAGCAGCTTCTCAAGGGGCGCGATAGTCGACGAGCAGTACTTC.

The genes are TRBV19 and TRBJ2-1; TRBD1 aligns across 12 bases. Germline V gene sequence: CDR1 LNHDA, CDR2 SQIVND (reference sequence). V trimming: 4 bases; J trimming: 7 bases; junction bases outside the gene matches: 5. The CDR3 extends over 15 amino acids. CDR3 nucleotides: TGTGCCAGTAGTAGAAGGGGACAGGGGGCAAATGAGCAGTTCTTC. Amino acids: CASSRRGQGANEQFF.

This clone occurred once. The CDR3 is CASTKGGIPDEQYF. The CDR3 DNA follows: TGTGCCAGCACCAAAGGAGGGATACCGGACGAGCAGTACTTC. This chain uses TRBV3-1 (or the pseudogene TRBV3-2) with TRBJ2-7; a possible D gene is TRBD2 (6 bases). CDR1 and CDR2 (germline): LGHDT, YNNKEL (reference sequence). Trimming cost V 7 bases and J 5 bases, with 18 bases left between them. The CDR3 loop spans 14 amino acids.

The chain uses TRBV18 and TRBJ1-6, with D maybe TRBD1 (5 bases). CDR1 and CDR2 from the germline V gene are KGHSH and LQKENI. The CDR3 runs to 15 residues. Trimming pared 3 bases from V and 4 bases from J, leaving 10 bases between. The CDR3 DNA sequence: TGTGCCAGCTCACCCTCAGACAGATATAATTCACCCCTCCACTTT. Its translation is CASSPSDRYNSPLHF.